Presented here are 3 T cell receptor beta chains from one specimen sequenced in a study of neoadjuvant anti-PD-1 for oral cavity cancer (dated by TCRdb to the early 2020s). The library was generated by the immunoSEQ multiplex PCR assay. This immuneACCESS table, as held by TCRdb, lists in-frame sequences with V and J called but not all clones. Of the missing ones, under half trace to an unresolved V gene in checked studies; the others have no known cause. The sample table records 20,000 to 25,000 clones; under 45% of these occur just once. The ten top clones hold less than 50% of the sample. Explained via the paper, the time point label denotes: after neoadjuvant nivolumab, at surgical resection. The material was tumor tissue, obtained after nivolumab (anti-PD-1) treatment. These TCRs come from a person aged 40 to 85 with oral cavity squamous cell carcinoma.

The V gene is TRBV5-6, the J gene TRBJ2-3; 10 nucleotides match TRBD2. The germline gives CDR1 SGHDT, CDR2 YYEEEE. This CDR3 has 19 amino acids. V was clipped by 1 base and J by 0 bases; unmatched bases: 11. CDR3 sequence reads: CASSLRSSGGRRSTDTQYF. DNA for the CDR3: TGTGCCAGCAGCTTGAGGTCTAGCGGGGGTAGACGTAGCACAGATACGCAGTATTTT.

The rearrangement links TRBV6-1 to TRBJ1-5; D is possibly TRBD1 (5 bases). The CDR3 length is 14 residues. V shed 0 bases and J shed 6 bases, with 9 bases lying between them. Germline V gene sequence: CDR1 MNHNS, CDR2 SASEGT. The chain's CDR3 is CASSEAGGSQPQHF. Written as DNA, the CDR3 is TGTGCCAGCAGTGAAGCCGGGGGGAGTCAGCCCCAGCATTTT.

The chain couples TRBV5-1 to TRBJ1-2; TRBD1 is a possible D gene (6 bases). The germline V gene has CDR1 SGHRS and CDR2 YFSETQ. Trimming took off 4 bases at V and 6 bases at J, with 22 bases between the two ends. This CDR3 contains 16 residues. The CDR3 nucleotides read TGCGCCAGCAGCCCGGCGGCGGACAGATCCTACCATGGCTACACCTTC. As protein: CASSPAADRSYHGYTF.